This TCR beta chain was captured in a study of neurological immune-mediated disorders. In TCRdb, the 5' RACE reads were re-called with MiXCR into one record per CDR3 protein. The table includes 55,000 to 75,000 distinct CDR3 sequences, 2% to 2.5% detected once. This clonotype was detected ten times or more. CDR1 DFQATT and CDR2 SNEGSKA come from the germline V gene (reference sequence). Trimming shortened V by 4 bases and J by 3 bases, and 10 bases separated the two germline ends. The CDR3 totals 13 residues. The sequenced sample was PBMCs. This chain links TRBV20-1 with TRBJ1-5; weak D call: TRBD1 (6 bases). The receptor was isolated from a man aged 50 to 59 with multiple sclerosis. For the CDR3, the DNA is TGCAGTGCTATACGGACAGACAATCAGCCCCAGCATTTT. Translating gives CSAIRTDNQPQHF.